This TCR beta chain was observed in a study of cytomegalovirus exposure and HLA in healthy donors. Overall study context: Samples from HLA-typed donors yielded around 79 million unique TCRs in an early data release.

The CDR3 is made up of 13 amino acids. Per germline, CDR1 KGHSH and CDR2 LQKENI. The V end was cut by 8 bases, the J end by 3 bases, with 13 bases between. PCR used 60 Vbeta primers and 13 Jbeta primers. Profiled with immunoSEQ multiplex PCR; TCRdb holds only in-frame clones, not every one. This sample yields about 200,000 clones, of which 70% to 80% are seen a single time; around 0.38% belongs to the top ten. The TCR originated in a male donor in good health and CMV-seropositive. This chain uses TRBV18 with TRBJ1-2, with D possibly being TRBD1 (6 bases). The sequencing sample was made of PBMCs. The CDR3 coding sequence is TGTGCCAGCGTAGGACAGAGCTACTATGGCTACACCTTC. Protein sequence: CASVGQSYYGYTF.